Below, 32 T cell receptor beta chains from the same sample are listed, as sequenced in a study. TCRdb passed the 5' RACE reads through MiXCR, listing each CDR3 protein once. This sample has several thousand distinct CDR3 sequences; less than 40% occur once, and the top ten carry about 5.7%. Treg sorting used a CD4+CD25+CD127-/low gate. Sequenced sample: Tregs sorted from blood. The receptors shown here come from a female donor with breast cancer.

This clonotype turned up a few times. V is TRBV20-1 and J is TRBJ2-3, with 7 bases fitting TRBD1. From germline, CDR1 is DFQATT and CDR2 SNEGSKA (reference sequence). J was trimmed by 0 bases and V by 4 bases; bases with no gene match: 1. The CDR3 loop spans 13 amino acids. The CDR3 protein is CSAKGQSTDTQYF. In DNA form, the CDR3 reads TGCAGTGCTAAGGGACAGAGCACAGATACGCAGTATTTT.

CDR3 in DNA: TGTGCCAGCAAAAGTAGGTTAAATCAGCCCCAGCATTTT. Protein: CASKSRLNQPQHF. This chain links TRBV12-3 or TRBV12-4 with TRBJ1-5; D gene uncertain. Trimming removed 7 bases from V and 4 bases from J, with 11 bases in between. The CDR3 length is 13 residues.

The V and J genes are TRBV4-2 and TRBJ2-7; D might be TRBD2 (5 bases). CDR1 is LGHNA, CDR2 YNFKEQ, per germline. The CDR3 covers 15 residues. The V and J ends lost 5 bases and 2 bases respectively, with 16 bases between them. CDR3 in amino acids: CASSGAVGRAYEQYF. The CDR3 DNA sequence: TGTGCCAGCAGCGGCGCGGTCGGGCGGGCCTACGAGCAGTACTTC.

This clonotype occurred once. The chain uses TRBV7-9 and TRBJ2-7, with 7 bases that match TRBD1. Germline V gene data show CDR1 as SEHNR and CDR2 as FQNEAQ (reference sequence). Losses at the gene ends were 0 bases for V and 4 bases for J; bases not matched to a gene: 9. The CDR3 is 16 amino acids. This chain's CDR3 is CASSLAKGAISYEQYV. The CDR3 region has the DNA TGTGCCAGCAGCTTAGCCAAGGGGGCTATTTCTTACGAGCAGTACGTC.

The chain couples TRBV25-1 to TRBJ2-3; 8 bases align to TRBD1. The V gene's germline CDR1 is MGHDK and CDR2 SYGVNS. The CDR3 runs 15 residues. V lost 5 bases and J lost 1; bases outside the gene matches: 5. CDR3 region: CASSFGQGGTDTQYF. The CDR3 nucleotides are TGTGCCAGCAGTTTCGGACAGGGAGGCACAGATACGCAGTATTTT.

The V gene is TRBV28, the J gene TRBJ1-2, with TRBD1 matching 7 bases. V trimming: 6 bases; J trimming: 5 bases; junction bases outside the gene matches: 15. This CDR3 spans 16 amino acids. In germline, CDR1 is MDHEN, CDR2 SYDVKM. The CDR3, as DNA: TGTGCCAGCAGCCTTGGACAGGATTGGAGGCCTTATGGCTACACCTTC. Translated: CASSLGQDWRPYGYTF.

The rearrangement uses TRBV28 and TRBJ1-5; D possibly corresponds to TRBD1 (5 bases). This CDR3 has 14 amino acids. CDR1 is MDHEN, CDR2 SYDVKM, per germline. Trimming removed 3 bases from V and 5 bases from J, with 11 bases in between. The CDR3 protein is CASSLRGIYQPQHF. The CDR3 DNA reads as TGTGCCAGCAGTTTGCGGGGGATCTATCAGCCCCAGCATTTT.

This clonotype has just one count. Possible read error: a much larger clone is one base away. A read error is likely, as this CDR3 ends without the conserved phenylalanine or tryptophan. The V call is TRBV15, the J call TRBJ2-1; possibly TRBD1 for D (7 bases). V gave up 5 bases and J gave up 6 bases, with 17 bases separating them. CDR1 is LNHNV and CDR2 is YYDKDF in the germline V gene (reference sequence). There are 15 residues in the CDR3. DNA of the CDR3: TGTGCCACCAGCCCCGGAGGGGGCGAGGTCAATGAGCAGTTCCTC. Translated: CATSPGGGEVNEQFL.

This clonotype rates as medium-sized (0.01 to 0.1%). The gene calls are TRBV9 and TRBJ2-1; D is unclear. The CDR3 has 15 amino acids. Between the trimmed V and J ends, which lost 0 bases and 4 bases, there was a span of 11 bases. Germline V CDR1 and CDR2: SGDLS, YYNGEE. CDR3: CASSVAARSYNEQFF. The CDR3 bases are TGTGCCAGCAGCGTAGCGGCGCGGTCTTACAATGAGCAGTTCTTC.

In this sample, this clonotype turned up a few times. The V call is TRBV20-1, the J call TRBJ2-2; 9 positions match TRBD1. J was trimmed by 6 bases and V by 6 bases; bases with no gene match: 8. CDR3 length: 14 amino acids. The germline V gene has CDR1 DFQATT and CDR2 SNEGSKA (reference sequence). CDR3 residues: CSAAQGAFSGELFF. As DNA, the CDR3 is TGCAGTGCGGCACAGGGGGCGTTCTCCGGGGAGCTGTTTTTT.

V and J are TRBV20-1 and TRBJ2-5; TRBD2 matches at 7 bases. With 3 bases clipped from V and 0 bases from J, the junction kept 10 bases outside the gene matches. CDR3 length: 16 residues. CDR1 DFQATT and CDR2 SNEGSKA come from the germline V gene (reference sequence). CDR3 coding DNA: TGCAGTGCTAGTAACCTCGACGGGGGGAACCAAGAGACCCAGTACTTC. Translation: CSASNLDGGNQETQYF.

A remark on this clonotype: No conserved phenylalanine or tryptophan is present at the end of the CDR3, so a read error is the likely explanation. This chain joins TRBV28 and TRBJ2-3; TRBD1 agrees at 9 bases. The germline CDR1 and CDR2 sequences are MDHEN and SYDVKM. The CDR3 is 15 amino acids. V was pared by 5 bases and J by 5 bases, with 8 bases of the junction left unmatched. Here the CDR3 DNA reads TGTGCCAGCAGTAGCCACGGGACAGGGATAGATACGCAGTATTCT. Translation: CASSSHGTGIDTQYS.

This clonotype was counted a few times. V and J are TRBV5-6 and TRBJ2-1; D not certain. The ends were cut back, 0 bases at V and 9 bases at J, with 19 bases in the middle. Germline V gene data show CDR1 as SGHDT and CDR2 as YYEEEE. The CDR3 loop spans 16 amino acids. CDR3 amino acids: CASSLATGLANREQFF. CDR3 coding DNA: TGTGCCAGCAGCTTGGCCACCGGGTTAGCCAATCGTGAGCAGTTCTTC.

The J gene is TRBJ2-1, the V gene TRBV18; TRBD1 matches 10 bases. Per germline, CDR1 KGHSH and CDR2 LQKENI. CDR3 size: 18 residues. V was clipped by 0 bases and J by 6 bases; unmatched bases: 11. The chain's CDR3 is CASSPPAMTGGLSNEQFF. The CDR3 DNA is TGTGCCAGCTCACCACCGGCCATGACAGGGGGCTTATCCAATGAGCAGTTCTTC.

With regard to this clonotype: As the CDR3 is not closed by the conserved phenylalanine or tryptophan, this likely results from a read error. The chain links TRBV30 to TRBJ2-4, with D maybe TRBD1 (6 bases). This CDR3 is built from 13 residues. Germline-derived CDR1 and CDR2 are GTSNPN and SVGIG (reference sequence). Trimming removed 4 bases from V and 1 base from J, with 8 bases in between. CDR3 loop: CAWTGDAKNIQYS. The CDR3 nucleotides are TGTGCCTGGACAGGGGATGCCAAAAACATTCAGTACTCC.

Relative to its sample, this clonotype is medium-sized. This chain links TRBV18 with TRBJ2-1; 13 bases fit TRBD2. With 3 bases clipped from V and 5 bases from J, the junction kept 1 base outside the gene matches. Germline loops: CDR1 KGHSH, CDR2 LQKENI. CDR3 length: 15 residues. The CDR3: CASSPGTSGDNEQFF. CDR3 bases: TGTGCCAGCTCACCCGGGACTAGCGGGGACAATGAGCAGTTCTTC.

This clonotype was detected a few times. A read error may be the cause here, since a much bigger clone is one base away. The J gene is TRBJ2-1, the V gene TRBV6-5, with D unclear. Per the germline V gene, CDR1 is MNHEY and CDR2 is SVGAGI. The V end was cut by 2 bases, the J end by 6 bases, with 17 bases between. This CDR3 comprises 16 residues. The CDR3 nucleotides read TGTGCCAGCAGTTACCGTACTGGACCTCCTTCCAATGAGCAGTTCTTC. Translating gives CASSYRTGPPSNEQFF.

The genes are TRBV6-5 and TRBJ2-5; the match to TRBD1 covers 12 bases. V was pared by 4 bases and J by 5 bases, with 11 bases of the junction left unmatched. The CDR3 covers 17 residues. From germline, CDR1 is MNHEY and CDR2 SVGAGI. DNA of the CDR3: TGTGCCAGCAGTTCCGGGACAGGGGGCGTATTAGTGGAGACCCAGTACTTC. Encoded protein: CASSSGTGGVLVETQYF.

The chain is built from TRBV5-1 and TRBJ2-1, with TRBD2 matching 12 bases. The CDR3 runs 17 residues. The germline V gene encodes CDR1 SGHRS and CDR2 YFSETQ. J was trimmed by 7 bases and V by 4 bases; bases with no gene match: 12. Here the CDR3 DNA reads TGCGCCAGCAGCCCTACACCAACCGGGACTAGCGGGAATGAGCAGTTCTTC. Translated, it gives CASSPTPTGTSGNEQFF.

V gene TRBV21-1 combines with J gene TRBJ2-7; the listed D gene, TRBD1, was not tested against the DNA. TRBV21-1 is given as a pseudogene. The CDR3 consists of 13 residues. For the CDR3, the DNA is TGTGCCAGCAGCCCCCGGACAGGGCACGAGCAGTACGTC. It encodes CASSPRTGHEQYV.

A remark on this clonotype: It may be a read error: a sequence one base away is much more abundant. This rearrangement joins TRBV24-1 to TRBJ2-3; tentatively, D is TRBD2 (7 bases). The CDR3 consists of 15 residues. CDR1 and CDR2 (germline): KGHDR, SFDVKD. Written as DNA, the CDR3 is TGTGCCACCAGTGATTTAGAGCGGGACACAGATGCGCAGTATTTT. Its protein is CATSDLERDTDAQYF.

In the case of this clonotype: A read error may explain this, as a much larger clone is one base away. This chain links TRBV20-1 with TRBJ2-1; tentatively, D is TRBD1 or TRBD2 (5 bases each). CDR1 and CDR2 (germline): DFQATT, SNEGSKA (reference sequence). The CDR3 extends over 13 amino acids. CDR3 in DNA: TGCAGTGCTAGAACGGGACGCTCGTTTGAGCGGTTCTTC. This translates into CSARTGRSFERFF.

V and J are TRBV20-1 and TRBJ2-5; 8 positions agree with TRBD2. The length of the CDR3 is 14 residues. Germline values: CDR1 DFQATT, CDR2 SNEGSKA (reference sequence). Germline trimming cut 4 bases from V and 2 bases from J; bases unmatched to any gene: 6. This chain's CDR3 is CSATVAGLQETQYF. DNA of the CDR3: TGCAGTGCTACTGTAGCGGGACTTCAAGAGACCCAGTACTTC.

This clonotype was seen more than once but under ten times. This chain links TRBV7-2 with TRBJ2-7, with D maybe TRBD2 (7 bases). Deletions cut 5 bases from V and 4 bases from J, with 18 bases between. CDR1 is SGHTA, CDR2 FQGNSA, per germline. There are 15 residues in the CDR3. Here the CDR3 reads CASSLRGGSEYEQYV. As DNA, the CDR3 is TGTGCCAGCAGCCTTAGGGGGGGTAGCGAATACGAGCAGTACGTC.

This clonotype is labeled medium-sized. The chain carries TRBV20-1 and TRBJ1-5; D not resolved. Trimming took 3 bases from V and 2 from J, leaving 8 bases between them. Germline assignment: CDR1 DFQATT and CDR2 SNEGSKA (reference sequence). The CDR3 is 13 residues long. CDR3 sequence: CSASFHGNQPQHF. As DNA, the CDR3 is TGCAGTGCTAGCTTCCATGGCAATCAGCCCCAGCATTTT.

The J gene is TRBJ2-1, the V gene TRBV15; 13 nucleotides match TRBD2. The ends lost 5 bases at V and 4 bases at J; junction bases unmatched: 2. Germline V gene data show CDR1 as LNHNV and CDR2 as YYDKDF (reference sequence). The CDR3 runs 15 residues. The CDR3 here is CATSWGLAGYNEQFF. The CDR3 DNA is TGTGCCACCAGCTGGGGACTAGCGGGGTACAATGAGCAGTTCTTC.

Turning to this clonotype: A much larger clonotype is one base distant, so this may be a read error. Here the CDR3 reads CASRTRGGTQYF. For the CDR3, the DNA is TGTGCCAGCAGAACGCGGGGGGGTACGCAGTATTTT. This chain links TRBV28 with TRBJ2-3; 9 nucleotides match TRBD2. This CDR3 comprises 12 residues. Trimming cost V 6 bases and J 8 bases; bases outside gene matches: 3. CDR1 is MDHEN and CDR2 is SYDVKM in the germline V gene. Full variable domain (remainder filled in from reference TRBV28 and TRBJ2-3): DVKVTQSSRYLVKRTGEKVFLECVQDMDHENMFWYRQDPGLGLRLIYFSYDVKMKEKGDIPEGYSVSREKKERFSLILESASTNQTSMYLCASRTRGGTQYFGPGTRLTVL.

Notes on this clonotype: One end of the junction does not line up with germline, which may come from a read error. The genes are TRBV20-1 and TRBJ2-5; 14 nucleotides line up with TRBD2. Germline CDR1 DFQATT, CDR2 SNEGSKA (reference sequence). This CDR3 has 15 residues. The CDR3 spells CGAQGTSGSRETQYF. Written as DNA, the CDR3 is TGCGGTGCGCAGGGGACTAGCGGGAGTCGGGAGACCCAGTACTTC.

This rearrangement joins TRBV3-1 to TRBJ1-1; no definite D call. The V gene lost 0 bases and the J gene lost 7 bases, with 9 bases spanning the gap. The CDR3 is made up of 13 amino acids. The germline V gene has CDR1 LGHDT and CDR2 YNNKEL (reference sequence). CDR3 in DNA: TGTGCCAGCAGCCAAGAGGTTTGGAATGAAGCTTTCTTT. Its translation: CASSQEVWNEAFF.

There are a few counts of this clonotype. This CDR3 reads CASSQDRGAGELFF. The CDR3 DNA is TGTGCCAGCAGCCAAGACAGGGGCGCCGGGGAGCTGTTTTTT. V gene TRBV4-2 combines with J gene TRBJ2-2; D possibly corresponds to TRBD1 (6 bases). The CDR3 extends over 14 amino acids. The germline V gene encodes CDR1 LGHNA and CDR2 YNFKEQ. V was cut by 0 bases and J by 6 bases, with 8 bases left in between.

This sequence joins TRBV7-8 and TRBJ2-1; weak D call: TRBD2 (6 bases). Germline V lookup: CDR1 SGHVS, CDR2 FQNEAQ. Trimming shortened V by 5 bases and J by 1 base, and 18 bases separated the two germline ends. The CDR3 consists of 17 residues. The CDR3 coding sequence is TGTGCCAGCAGCCCACGGCTCCTAGCGACATCCTACAATGAGCAGTTCTTC. It codes for CASSPRLLATSYNEQFF.

This chain connects TRBV7-8 to TRBJ2-2; 8 nucleotides match TRBD2. CDR1 is SGHVS and CDR2 is FQNEAQ in the germline V gene. CDR3 length equals 18 residues. V lost 3 bases to trimming and J lost 0 bases; unmatched junction nucleotides: 9. CDR3 bases: TGTGCCAGCAGCTTTCCGGGACTAGTTCCGACGAACACCGGGGAGCTGTTTTTT. It specifies CASSFPGLVPTNTGELFF. Full variable domain (rest looked up from reference TRBV7-8 and TRBJ2-2): GAGVSQSPRYKVAKRGQDVALRCDPISGHVSLFWYQQALGQGPEFLTYFQNEAQLDKSGLPSDRFFAERPEGSVSTLKIQRTQQEDSAVYLCASSFPGLVPTNTGELFFGEGSRLTVL.